The 7 T cell receptor beta chains given below trace back to one sample, sequenced in a study of shared clonotypes between healthy human individuals. CD8 cells classed as naive were CD45RO-negative and positively selected for CCR7, excluding terminally differentiated effector memory CD45RA+ cells. Assay: immunoSEQ multiplex PCR; the TCRdb copy retains only in-frame clones and omits some. The profile shows about 2 million clones, roughly 95% of them singletons. Sample: naive CD8+ T cells sorted from blood. These receptors all come from a young man in good health.

Comment on this clone: Other nucleotide sequences from this sample produce the same CDR3. V is TRBV4-1 and J is TRBJ2-1; 11 positions match TRBD2. Germline CDR1 MGHRA, CDR2 YSYEKL. Germline trimming cut 0 bases from V and 3 bases from J; bases unmatched to any gene: 4. The CDR3 sequence is 17 residues long. CDR3 residues: CASSQDPGTSGYNEQFF. The CDR3 DNA follows: TGCGCCAGCAGCCAAGATCCCGGGACTAGCGGCTACAATGAGCAGTTCTTC.

The rearrangement links TRBV29-1 to TRBJ2-1; tentatively, D is TRBD1 (6 bases). Germline V gene lookup returns CDR1 SQVTM and CDR2 ANQGSEA. This CDR3 contains 12 residues. V lost 7 bases and J 8 bases, leaving 15 bases between the germline ends. The CDR3 protein is CSAMVQGDEQFF. The CDR3 DNA is TGCAGCGCGATGGTACAGGGAGATGAGCAGTTCTTC.

The gene calls are TRBV13 and TRBJ2-7; D possibly matches TRBD1 or TRBD2 (5 bases each). This CDR3 region has 14 residues. Germline assignment: CDR1 PRHDT and CDR2 FYEKMQ (reference sequence). V shed 5 bases and J shed 3 bases, with 14 bases lying between them. This CDR3 reads CASSPSGTHYEQYF. DNA of the CDR3: TGTGCCAGCAGCCCATCCGGGACCCACTACGAGCAGTACTTC.

This rearrangement joins TRBV7-9 to TRBJ1-1; possible D gene TRBD1, 5 bases. The V end lost 4 bases, the J end lost 7 bases, and 10 bases lay between the germline ends. The CDR3 is made up of 12 amino acids. The germline V gene encodes CDR1 SEHNR and CDR2 FQNEAQ (reference sequence). As DNA, the CDR3 is TGTGCCAGCAGCTGGGACGTGCGTGAAGCTTTCTTT. It codes for CASSWDVREAFF. Drawing the rest from reference TRBV7-9 and TRBJ1-1, the complete variable domain is DTGVSQNPRHKITKRGQNVTFRCDPISEHNRLYWYRQTLGQGPEFLTYFQNEAQLEKSRLLSDRFSAERPKGSFSTLEIQRTEQGDSAMYLCASSWDVREAFFGQGTRLTVV.

The rearrangement uses TRBV9 and TRBJ2-7, with a possible D match to TRBD1 (5 bases). Germline V gene data show CDR1 as SGDLS and CDR2 as YYNGEE. The CDR3 is 13 residues long. Trimming stripped 0 bases from V and 5 bases from J, with 9 bases between. CDR3 region: CASSVAGHHEQYF. The CDR3, as DNA: TGTGCCAGCAGCGTAGCAGGGCACCACGAGCAGTACTTC.

DNA for the CDR3: TGTGCCAGCAGTTTGCAGGGTTGGGAGACCCAGTACTTC. This gives the protein CASSLQGWETQYF. The chain recombines TRBV28 with TRBJ2-5, with a weak D call TRBD1 (5 bases). CDR1 is MDHEN, CDR2 SYDVKM, per germline. Trimming removed 3 bases at V and 5 bases at J, with 10 bases between. The length of the CDR3 is 13 residues.

The V and J genes are TRBV2 and TRBJ2-1, with 9 bases identical to TRBD2. CDR1 is SNHLY and CDR2 is FYNNEI in the germline V gene. The junction had 13 bases not matched to a gene; V was cut back by 6 bases and J by 7 bases. CDR3 length: 16 amino acids. This chain's CDR3 is CASRLLWTSEKNEQFF. For the CDR3, the DNA is TGTGCCAGCAGACTTCTTTGGACTAGCGAAAAGAATGAGCAGTTCTTC.